This TCR beta chain was recorded in a study of T cells in Graves' hyperthyroidism and ophthalmopathy. RNA transcripts served as the template for amplifying TCR beta CDR3 regions. HTBI primers were the set used in a first-round RT-PCR of the TCR CDR3. MiXCR, applied by TCRdb to the multiplex PCR reads, yields one record per CDR3 protein. The sample yields 330,000 or so distinct CDR3 sequences, around 18% seen once. Findings and caveats of the study: Median prediction lead before ophthalmopathy onset was around 6.9 months with the model. Most clonotypes that expanded in the thyroid above 0.001 also showed up in blood.

In this sample, this clonotype turned up many times. No antigen is known for it. Patients with uncontrolled infections, other autoimmune diseases, pregnancy or lactation were excluded. Trimming took 5 bases from V and 1 from J, leaving 15 bases between them. Germline V gives CDR1 SGHDT, CDR2 YYEEEE. CDR3 length: 16 amino acids. The chain carries TRBV5-6 and TRBJ2-2; perhaps TRBD1 as D (5 bases). The receptor was isolated from a woman between 40 and 55 years old with Graves' ophthalmopathy. The sequencing sample was made of blood. The chain's CDR3 is CASSHQTAVNTGELFF. The DNA of the CDR3 is TGTGCCAGCAGTCACCAGACAGCAGTGAACACCGGGGAGCTGTTTTTT.